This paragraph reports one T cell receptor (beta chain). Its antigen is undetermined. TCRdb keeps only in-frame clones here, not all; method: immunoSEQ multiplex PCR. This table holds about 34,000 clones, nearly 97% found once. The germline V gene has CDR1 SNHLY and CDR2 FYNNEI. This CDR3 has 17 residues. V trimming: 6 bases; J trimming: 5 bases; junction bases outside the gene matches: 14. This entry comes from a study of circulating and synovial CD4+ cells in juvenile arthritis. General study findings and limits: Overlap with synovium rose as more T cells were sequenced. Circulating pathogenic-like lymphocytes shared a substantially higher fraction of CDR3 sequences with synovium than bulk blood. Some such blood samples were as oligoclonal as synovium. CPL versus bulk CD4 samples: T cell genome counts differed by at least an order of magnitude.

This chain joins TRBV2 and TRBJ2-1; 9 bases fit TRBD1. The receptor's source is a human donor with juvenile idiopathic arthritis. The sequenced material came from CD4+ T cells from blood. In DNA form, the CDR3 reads TGTGCCAGCAGGGGACAGGGACTTTACACCCACAACAATGAGCAGTTCTTC. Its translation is CASRGQGLYTHNNEQFF.